Shown below are 25 T cell receptor beta chains from a single sample sequenced in a study of blood T cell repertoires in COVID-19. Profiled with immunoSEQ multiplex PCR; TCRdb holds only in-frame clones, not every one. Found here are fewer than 350,000 clones, 88% of them singletons; the top ten hold around 1%. The sample consisted of PBMCs or T cells enriched from blood (not recorded which). All receptors derive from a woman between 25 and 40 years old who had recovered from COVID-19.

This chain links TRBV4-2 with TRBJ1-4, with 7 positions matching TRBD1. The junction had 17 bases not matched to a gene; V was cut back by 5 bases and J by 8 bases. This CDR3 is 17 amino acids long. The germline gives CDR1 LGHNA, CDR2 YNFKEQ. The CDR3 DNA follows: TGTGCCAGCAGCTTCCGCCCTTTGACAGGGCCGGGCGAAAAACTGTTTTTT. This codes for CASSFRPLTGPGEKLFF.

This clone was counted only a few times. The chain links TRBV7-9 to TRBJ1-2; no firm D call. Trimming removed 0 bases from V and 4 bases from J, with 18 bases in between. The CDR3 loop spans 17 amino acids. The germline V gene encodes CDR1 SEHNR and CDR2 FQNEAQ (reference sequence). The CDR3 loop is CASSLAVGRVRSYGYTF. The CDR3 region has the DNA TGTGCCAGCAGCTTAGCGGTAGGGCGGGTCCGATCCTATGGCTACACCTTC.

The V call is TRBV27, the J call TRBJ1-1; TRBD1 aligns across 7 bases. V shed 7 bases and J 4 bases; nucleotides not matched to a gene: 6. Germline CDR1 reads MNHEY; CDR2 reads SMNVEV (reference sequence). The CDR3 runs to 13 residues. CDR3 protein: CASTRGRGTEAFF. CDR3 coding DNA: TGTGCCAGCACGAGGGGGCGAGGCACTGAAGCTTTCTTT.

The rearrangement uses TRBV18 and TRBJ2-3, with 8 bases matching TRBD1. V lost 5 bases to trimming and J lost 5 bases; unmatched junction nucleotides: 12. This CDR3 spans 16 amino acids. Germline values: CDR1 KGHSH, CDR2 LQKENI. CDR3 coding DNA: TGTGCCAGCTCAAGGGCAGGGGGCATAACCCTAGATACGCAGTATTTT. Translating gives CASSRAGGITLDTQYF.

The V and J genes are TRBV7-9 and TRBJ1-2, with TRBD1 matching 7 bases. Losses at the gene ends were 8 bases for V and 4 bases for J; bases not matched to a gene: 4. The length of the CDR3 is 12 residues. Germline values: CDR1 SEHNR, CDR2 FQNEAQ (reference sequence). The chain's CDR3 is CASAAGGYGYTF. CDR3 coding DNA: TGTGCCAGCGCGGCAGGGGGCTATGGCTACACCTTC.

V usage is TRBV6-1 and J usage is TRBJ1-1; D call uncertain. Trimming cost V 3 bases and J 2 bases, with 13 bases left between them. Germline values: CDR1 MNHNS, CDR2 SASEGT. The CDR3 sequence is 15 residues long. The CDR3 loop reads CASSDPGDYNTEAFF. The CDR3, as DNA: TGTGCCAGCAGTGATCCCGGGGATTATAACACTGAAGCTTTCTTT.

The gene calls are TRBV3-1 (or the pseudogene TRBV3-2) and TRBJ1-1, with 7 bases that match TRBD1. The length of the CDR3 is 16 residues. CDR1 and CDR2 (germline): LGHDT, YNNKEL (reference sequence). The junction had 8 bases not matched to a gene; V was cut back by 4 bases and J by 0 bases. CDR3 region: CASSRAQGLMNTEAFF. CDR3 in DNA: TGTGCCAGCAGCCGGGCACAGGGGTTGATGAACACTGAAGCTTTCTTT.

The rearrangement joins TRBV6-5 to TRBJ2-7; the D gene is possibly TRBD1 (6 bases). V shed 7 bases and J shed 0 bases, with 16 bases lying between them. This CDR3 comprises 15 residues. The germline gives CDR1 MNHEY, CDR2 SVGAGI. Here the CDR3 DNA reads TGTGCCAGCACCCTGACAGGCCTAAGCTCCTACGAGCAGTACTTC. Encoded protein: CASTLTGLSSYEQYF.

The rearrangement uses TRBV24-1 and TRBJ2-2; D gene uncertain. The ends were cut back, 9 bases at V and 7 bases at J, with 14 bases in the middle. The CDR3 consists of 13 residues. The germline V gene has CDR1 KGHDR and CDR2 SFDVKD. CDR3 DNA sequence: TGTGCCACCCACAGTATTGCGCGCGGGGAGCTGTTTTTT. It specifies CATHSIARGELFF.

This clone has a single count. V is TRBV27 and J is TRBJ2-1, with D tentatively TRBD1 (5 bases). The V and J ends lost 2 bases and 1 base respectively, with 6 bases between them. Germline V gene lookup returns CDR1 MNHEY and CDR2 SMNVEV (reference sequence). The CDR3 runs 14 residues. CDR3 nucleotides: TGTGCCAGCAGTTTACAGGGATCCTACAATGAGCAGTTCTTC. Residues: CASSLQGSYNEQFF.

V and J are TRBV5-6 and TRBJ2-2, with 7 nucleotides matching TRBD1. Trimming removed 4 bases from V and 7 bases from J; junction bases left unmatched: 10. The length of the CDR3 is 15 residues. Germline V gene data show CDR1 as SGHDT and CDR2 as YYEEEE. The CDR3 nucleotides are TGTGCCAGCAGCCCCGACAGGGCCTGGGGCGGGGAGCTGTTTTTT. Amino acids: CASSPDRAWGGELFF.

This clone was detected a few times. The chain combines TRBV7-3 with TRBJ2-7; D not certain. V lost 4 bases and J lost 5, with 12 bases in between. The CDR3 is 13 residues long. Germline-derived CDR1 and CDR2 are SGHTA and FQGTGA. CDR3 bases: TGTGCCAGCAGCTCCCAGAGGTTCGACGAGCAGTACTTC. Its protein product is CASSSQRFDEQYF.

The V and J genes are TRBV27 and TRBJ2-1, with a weak D call TRBD2 (5 bases). The germline V gene has CDR1 MNHEY and CDR2 SMNVEV (reference sequence). The V and J ends lost 0 bases and 0 bases respectively, with 9 bases between them. This CDR3 contains 16 residues. CDR3 sequence: CASSLSRVSSYNEQFF. The CDR3 nucleotides read TGTGCCAGCAGTTTATCGAGGGTGAGCTCCTACAATGAGCAGTTCTTC.

The table lists this clone with a count of one. The V and J genes are TRBV6-5 and TRBJ1-5, with a weak D call TRBD1 (6 bases). The CDR3 extends over 13 amino acids. In germline, CDR1 is MNHEY, CDR2 SVGAGI. Between the trimmed V and J ends, which lost 8 bases and 6 bases, there was a span of 14 bases. The CDR3 protein is CASGRPGVQPQHF. The CDR3 region has the DNA TGTGCCAGCGGCCGACCAGGGGTTCAGCCCCAGCATTTT.

The chain uses TRBV9 and TRBJ2-3; D is possibly TRBD2 (6 bases). The CDR3 length is 15 residues. Germline V lookup: CDR1 SGDLS, CDR2 YYNGEE. The V end lost 6 bases, the J end lost 0 bases, and 14 bases lay between the germline ends. CDR3 loop: CASTRGGTSTDTQYF. The CDR3 nucleotides read TGTGCCAGCACCCGTGGGGGGACTAGCACAGATACGCAGTATTTT.

This rearrangement joins TRBV28 to TRBJ1-5, with 12 bases identical to TRBD1. This CDR3 is 16 amino acids long. V shed 7 bases, J shed 2 bases, and the junction held 6 bases outside the gene matches. Germline CDR1 MDHEN, CDR2 SYDVKM. The CDR3 bases are TGTGCCAGCACCCCCGGGACAGGGGGCGGCAATCAGCCCCAGCATTTT. The encoded protein is CASTPGTGGGNQPQHF.

This clone was recorded only once. V gene TRBV7-2 combines with J gene TRBJ1-2; 7 bases line up with TRBD1. V gave up 1 base and J gave up 4 bases; unmatched junction bases: 3. The CDR3 is 14 amino acids. Germline V gives CDR1 SGHTA, CDR2 FQGNSA. In DNA, the CDR3 is TGTGCCAGCAGCTTAGAGGGGGCAGGCTATGGCTACACCTTC. The encoded protein is CASSLEGAGYGYTF.

The J gene is TRBJ1-1, the V gene TRBV28; D is possibly TRBD1 (5 bases). CDR3 size: 13 residues. Per germline, CDR1 MDHEN and CDR2 SYDVKM. V lost 7 bases to trimming and J lost 6 bases, with 15 bases between them. CDR3 amino acids: CASMVWPRAEAFF. CDR3 DNA sequence: TGTGCCAGCATGGTCTGGCCCAGGGCTGAAGCTTTCTTT.

The genes are TRBV9 and TRBJ2-5; 9 nucleotides align to TRBD2. Germline trimming cut 4 bases from V and 3 bases from J; bases unmatched to any gene: 4. Germline CDR1 and CDR2: SGDLS and YYNGEE. The CDR3 is made up of 14 amino acids. CDR3 DNA sequence: TGTGCCAGCAGCCCCCGACTAGCGGAAGAGACCCAGTACTTC. This translates into CASSPRLAEETQYF.

This CDR3 is CASSSGTSGALTDTQYF. CDR3 nucleotides: TGTGCCAGCAGCTCCGGGACTAGCGGGGCCCTCACAGATACGCAGTATTTT. The rearrangement uses TRBV5-4 and TRBJ2-3; 13 bases fit TRBD2. Germline CDR1 and CDR2: SGHNT and YYREEE (reference sequence). V lost 3 bases, J lost 2 bases, and 6 bases stayed unmatched. The CDR3 loop spans 17 amino acids.

This rearrangement joins TRBV5-1 to TRBJ1-1; 9 nucleotides line up with TRBD1. Trimming at V came to 3 bases and at J to 6 bases, leaving 9 bases not matched to a gene. The germline V gene encodes CDR1 SGHRS and CDR2 YFSETQ. The CDR3 loop spans 15 amino acids. The CDR3 loop is CASSWTGDRGSEAFF. CDR3 coding DNA: TGCGCCAGCAGCTGGACGGGTGACAGGGGGTCTGAAGCTTTCTTT.

This clone was observed a handful of times. The chain links TRBV2 to TRBJ2-3, with 11 bases that match TRBD2. The V gene's germline CDR1 is SNHLY and CDR2 FYNNEI. The CDR3 contains 17 residues. Losses at the gene ends were 11 bases for V and 2 bases for J; bases not matched to a gene: 15. This CDR3 is CARDGARLAGNTDTQYF. CDR3 DNA: TGTGCCCGGGACGGGGCGAGACTAGCGGGGAACACAGATACGCAGTATTTT.

V usage is TRBV3-1 (or the pseudogene TRBV3-2) and J usage is TRBJ2-1; TRBD2 agrees at 9 bases. The length of the CDR3 is 16 residues. CDR1 and CDR2 from the germline V gene are LGHDT and YNNKEL (reference sequence). With 1 base clipped from V and 6 bases from J, the junction kept 7 bases outside the gene matches. The CDR3 reads CASSQVGGRALNEQFF. The CDR3 nucleotides are TGTGCCAGCAGCCAAGTTGGCGGGAGGGCCCTCAATGAGCAGTTCTTC.

The chain combines TRBV18 with TRBJ2-4; tentatively, D is TRBD1 (5 bases). This CDR3 has 14 amino acids. Per the germline V gene, CDR1 is KGHSH and CDR2 is LQKENI. The germline V and J ends were trimmed by 6 bases and 5 bases, with 14 bases remaining between them. CDR3 bases: TGTGCCAGCTCTGAGACAGATTATCAAAACATTCAGTACTTC. It encodes CASSETDYQNIQYF.

The J gene is TRBJ1-6, the V gene TRBV30; D remains ambiguous. Trimming left V 3 bases short and J 6 bases short, with 12 bases between. This CDR3 comprises 14 residues. Germline CDR1 is GTSNPN and CDR2 is SVGIG (reference sequence). CDR3 protein: CAWRYYGGNSPLHF. CDR3 DNA: TGTGCCTGGAGATACTACGGAGGTAATTCACCCCTCCACTTT. Combining the CDR3 with reference TRBV30 and TRBJ1-6 gives the whole variable domain SQTIHQWPATLVQPVGSPLSLECTVEGTSNPNLYWYRQAAGRGLQLLFYSVGIGQISSEVPQNLSASRPQDRQFILSSKKLLLSDSGFYLCAWRYYGGNSPLHFGNGTRLTVT.